This T cell receptor (beta chain) originates from a study of T-cell reconstitution after alpha-beta-depleted transplantation in children. Turning to this clonotype: What it recognizes is unknown.

TCRbeta library preparation incorporated unique molecular identifiers. In TCRdb, the PCR reads were re-called with MiXCR into one record per CDR3 protein. The sample has tens of thousands of distinct CDR3 sequences; 52% are singletons. Study results and limitations: Reported findings indicate that, about two months after transplant, alpha-beta T cells came from several hundred expanded clones, which were derived from non-depleted graft cells. At the one-year point after transplant, T-cell counts and TCRbeta diversity were found to come mostly from T cells that had been newly produced.

CDR1 and CDR2 from the germline V gene are SGHAT and FQNNGV. V gave up 1 base and J gave up 0 bases, with 13 bases separating them. This CDR3 has 18 amino acids. This TCR derives from a boy in the first two years of life with SCID, due to receive a stem cell transplant. V usage is TRBV11-2 and J usage is TRBJ2-6; D is possibly TRBD1 (5 bases). The source was peripheral blood, collected before TCRalphabeta/CD19-depleted stem cell transplant. The CDR3, as DNA: TGTGCCAGCAGCTTAGTCCTGGGGCTCCTCTCTGGGGCCAACGTCCTGACTTTC. Encoded protein: CASSLVLGLLSGANVLTF.